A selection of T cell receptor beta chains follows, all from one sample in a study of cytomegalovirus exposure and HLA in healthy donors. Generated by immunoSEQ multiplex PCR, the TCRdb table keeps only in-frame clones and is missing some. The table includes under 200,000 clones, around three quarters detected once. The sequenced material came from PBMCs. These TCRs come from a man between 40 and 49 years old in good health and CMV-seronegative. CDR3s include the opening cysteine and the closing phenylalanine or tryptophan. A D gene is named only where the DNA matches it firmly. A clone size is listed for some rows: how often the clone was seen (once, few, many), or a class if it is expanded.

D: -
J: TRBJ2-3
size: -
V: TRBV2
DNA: TGTGCCAGATCCCTTGGGACTCGCACAGATACGCAGTATTTT
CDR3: CARSLGTRTDTQYF

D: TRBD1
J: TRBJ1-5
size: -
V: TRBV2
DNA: TGTGCCAGCAGTAGGACAGGGTCCGGTCAGCCCCAGCATTTT
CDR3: CASSRTGSGQPQHF

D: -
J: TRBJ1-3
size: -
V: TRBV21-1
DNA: TGTGCCAGCAGCGCGCACCCGACAGGGGTCCACCTTCTCTCTGGAAACACCATATATTTT
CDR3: CASSAHPTGVHLLSGNTIYF

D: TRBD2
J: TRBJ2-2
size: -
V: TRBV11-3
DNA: TGTGCCAGCAGCTTGGCTAGCGGGGCCGGGGAGCTGTTTTTT
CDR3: CASSLASGAGELFF

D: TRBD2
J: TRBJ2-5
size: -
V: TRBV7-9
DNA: TGTGCCAGCAGCTTGGGGCTAGCGGTTGAGGCCCAGTACTTC
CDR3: CASSLGLAVEAQYF

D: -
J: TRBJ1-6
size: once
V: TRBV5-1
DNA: TGCGCCAGCAGCTCGGAAACGGGGGGCAGAGACAATTCACCCCTCCACTTT
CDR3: CASSSETGGRDNSPLHF

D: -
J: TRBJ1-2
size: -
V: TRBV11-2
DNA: TGTGCCAGCAGCTTAGATCCGGCGGGATATGGCTACACCTTC
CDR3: CASSLDPAGYGYTF

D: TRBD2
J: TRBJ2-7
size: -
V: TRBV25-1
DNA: TGTGCCAGCAGTGAATATTACGGGACTAGCGGGGCCTACGAGCAGTACTTC
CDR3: CASSEYYGTSGAYEQYF

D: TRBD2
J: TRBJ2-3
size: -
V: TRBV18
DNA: TGTGCCAGCTCACCAGCCCTAGCGGGAGGAACAGATACGCAGTATTTT
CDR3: CASSPALAGGTDTQYF

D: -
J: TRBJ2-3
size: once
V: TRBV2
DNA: TGTGCCAGCAGTGCCCAGAGCACAGATACGCAGTATTTT
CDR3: CASSAQSTDTQYF

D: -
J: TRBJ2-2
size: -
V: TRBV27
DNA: TGTGCCAGCAGTTCCGGGTGTACCGGGGAGCTGTTTTTT
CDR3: CASSSGCTGELFF

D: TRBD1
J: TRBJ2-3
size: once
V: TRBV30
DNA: TGTGCCTTCGGTACAGGGGGCGCCGCAGATACGCAGTATTTT
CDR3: CAFGTGGAADTQYF

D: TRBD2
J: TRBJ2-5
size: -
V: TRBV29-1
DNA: TGCAGTGCCCAGCGGGGCGGGCAAGAGACCCAGTACTTC
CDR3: CSAQRGGQETQYF

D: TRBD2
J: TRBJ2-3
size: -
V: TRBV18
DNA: TGTGCCAGCTCAGAAGGACTAGCGGGGAGCACAGATACGCAGTATTTT
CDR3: CASSEGLAGSTDTQYF

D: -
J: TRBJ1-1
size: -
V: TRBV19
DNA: TGTGCCAGTAGTATCCCCCTGTGGGGGGGCAAGACTGAAGCTTTCTTT
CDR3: CASSIPLWGGKTEAFF

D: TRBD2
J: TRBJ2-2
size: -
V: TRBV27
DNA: TGTGCCAGCAGTTCCGGGACTAGCAGGACCGGGGAGCTGTTTTTT
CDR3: CASSSGTSRTGELFF

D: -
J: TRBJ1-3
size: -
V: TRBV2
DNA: TGTGCCAGCACCTCGGCACAGGGTTCTGGAAACACCATATATTTT
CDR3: CASTSAQGSGNTIYF

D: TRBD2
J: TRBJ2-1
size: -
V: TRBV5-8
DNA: TGTGCCAGCAGCTTGCGCGGGGGATCCTACAATGAGCAGTTCTTC
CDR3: CASSLRGGSYNEQFF

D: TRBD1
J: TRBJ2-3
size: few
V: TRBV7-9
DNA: TGTGCCAGCAGCTTACCCCAACAGGGGGACTGGAATACGCAGTATTTT
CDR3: CASSLPQQGDWNTQYF

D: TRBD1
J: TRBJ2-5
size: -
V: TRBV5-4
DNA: TGTGCCAGCCGCGGGACAGGGCAAGAGACCCAGTACTTC
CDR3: CASRGTGQETQYF

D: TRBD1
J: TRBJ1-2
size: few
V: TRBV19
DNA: TGTGCCAGTAGTATGAGAGAGGGGGCCCACTATGGCTACACCTTC
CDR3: CASSMREGAHYGYTF

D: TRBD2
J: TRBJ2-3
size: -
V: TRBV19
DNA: TGTGCCAGTTCGACTAGCTTTTCGGGGGATACGCAGTATTTT
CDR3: CASSTSFSGDTQYF

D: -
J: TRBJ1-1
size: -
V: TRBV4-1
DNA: TGCGCCAGCAGATTAACAGGGACCACTGAAGCTTTCTTT
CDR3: CASRLTGTTEAFF

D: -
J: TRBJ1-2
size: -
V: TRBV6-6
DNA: TGTGCCAGCAGTTTAAATATCGACAGTACCTATGGCTACACCTTC
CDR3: CASSLNIDSTYGYTF

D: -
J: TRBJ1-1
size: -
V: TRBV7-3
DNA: TGTGCCAGCAGCCGCCTTGGGGGGATTTTGACTGAAGCTTTCTTT
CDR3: CASSRLGGILTEAFF

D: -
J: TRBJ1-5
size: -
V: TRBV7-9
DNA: TGTTCCAGCAGCCCCGACAGCCAGGTTAGCAATCAGCCCCAGCATTTT
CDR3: CSSSPDSQVSNQPQHF

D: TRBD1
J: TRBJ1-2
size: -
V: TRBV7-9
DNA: TGTTCCAGCAGCCCCCAGAAAGCGACAGGGAGACTTCAGAACTATGGCTACACCTTC
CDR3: CSSSPQKATGRLQNYGYTF

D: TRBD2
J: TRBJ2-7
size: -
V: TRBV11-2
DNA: TGTGCCAGCAGCCTGCGGTCAGCGGGAGAATCCGAGCAGTACTTC
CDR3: CASSLRSAGESEQYF

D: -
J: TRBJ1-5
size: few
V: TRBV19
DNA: TGTGCCAGTAGACAAAATAATCAGCCCCAGCATTTT
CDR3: CASRQNNQPQHF

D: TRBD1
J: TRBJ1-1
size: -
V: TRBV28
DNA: TGTGCCAGCAGTTTAGGGACAGGGAACACTGAAGCTTTCTTT
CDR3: CASSLGTGNTEAFF

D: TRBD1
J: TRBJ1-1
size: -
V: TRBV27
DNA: TGTGCCAGCAGTTTAGACAGGGGATCTGAAGCTTTCTTT
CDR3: CASSLDRGSEAFF

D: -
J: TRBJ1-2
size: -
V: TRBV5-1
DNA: TGCGCCAGCACCCGGGGGGACATTTCGGATGGCTACACCTTC
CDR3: CASTRGDISDGYTF

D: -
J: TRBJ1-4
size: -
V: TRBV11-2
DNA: TGTGCCAGCAGCGTAACAGGGTCGGCTAATGAAAAACTGTTTTTT
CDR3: CASSVTGSANEKLFF

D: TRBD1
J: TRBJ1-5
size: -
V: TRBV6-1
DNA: TGTGCCAGCAGCCAGACAGGGAATCAGCCCCAGCATTTT
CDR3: CASSQTGNQPQHF

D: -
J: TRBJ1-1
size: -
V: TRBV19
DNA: TGTGCCAGTAGTTGGGAGGGCGTCTACACTGAAGCTTTCTTT
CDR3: CASSWEGVYTEAFF

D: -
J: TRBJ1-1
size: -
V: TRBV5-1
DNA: TGCGCCAGCAGCGTAGGCCAGGGAGGAACTGAAGCTTTCTTT
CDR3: CASSVGQGGTEAFF